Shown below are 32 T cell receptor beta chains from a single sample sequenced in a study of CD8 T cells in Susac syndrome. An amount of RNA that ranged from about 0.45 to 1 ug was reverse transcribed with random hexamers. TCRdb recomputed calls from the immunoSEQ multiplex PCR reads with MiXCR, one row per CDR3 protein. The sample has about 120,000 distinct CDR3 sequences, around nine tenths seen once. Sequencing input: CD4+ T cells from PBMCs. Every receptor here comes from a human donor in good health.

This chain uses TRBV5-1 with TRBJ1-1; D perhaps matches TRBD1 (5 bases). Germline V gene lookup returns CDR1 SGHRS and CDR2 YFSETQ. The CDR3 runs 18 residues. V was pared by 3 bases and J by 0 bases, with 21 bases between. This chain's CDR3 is CASSSHFPSTAMNTEAFF. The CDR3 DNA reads TGCGCCAGCAGCTCTCACTTCCCCTCGACAGCCATGAACACTGAAGCTTTCTTT.

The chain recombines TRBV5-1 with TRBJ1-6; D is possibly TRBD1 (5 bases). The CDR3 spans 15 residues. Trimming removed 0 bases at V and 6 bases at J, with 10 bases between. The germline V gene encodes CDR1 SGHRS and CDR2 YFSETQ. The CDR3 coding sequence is TGCGCCAGCAGCTTGGCCCAGGGAGCTAATTCACCCCTCCACTTT. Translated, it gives CASSLAQGANSPLHF.

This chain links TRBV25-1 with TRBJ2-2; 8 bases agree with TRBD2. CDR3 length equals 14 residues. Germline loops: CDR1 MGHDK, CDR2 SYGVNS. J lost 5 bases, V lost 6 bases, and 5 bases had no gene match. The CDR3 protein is CASRRGAGTGELFF. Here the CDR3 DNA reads TGTGCCAGCAGGCGGGGGGCAGGGACCGGGGAGCTGTTTTTT.

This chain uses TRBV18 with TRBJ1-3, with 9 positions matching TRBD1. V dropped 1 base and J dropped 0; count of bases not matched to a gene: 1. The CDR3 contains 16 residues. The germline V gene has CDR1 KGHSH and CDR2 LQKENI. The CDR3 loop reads CASSPQGQGSGNTIYF. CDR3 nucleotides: TGTGCCAGCTCACCACAGGGACAGGGCTCTGGAAACACCATATATTTT.

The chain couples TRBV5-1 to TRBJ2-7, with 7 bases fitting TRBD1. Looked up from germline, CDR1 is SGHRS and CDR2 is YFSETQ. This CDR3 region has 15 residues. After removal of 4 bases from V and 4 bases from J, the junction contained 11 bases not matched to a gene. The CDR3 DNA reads TGCGCCAGCAGCCCGAGTGGGACAGATAGATACGAGCAGTACTTC. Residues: CASSPSGTDRYEQYF.

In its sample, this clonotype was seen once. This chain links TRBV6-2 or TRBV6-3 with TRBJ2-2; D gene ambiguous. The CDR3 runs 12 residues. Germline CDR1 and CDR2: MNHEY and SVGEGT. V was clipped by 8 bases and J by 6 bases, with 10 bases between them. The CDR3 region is CASGMIPGELFF. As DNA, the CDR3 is TGTGCCAGCGGGATGATACCCGGGGAGCTGTTTTTT.

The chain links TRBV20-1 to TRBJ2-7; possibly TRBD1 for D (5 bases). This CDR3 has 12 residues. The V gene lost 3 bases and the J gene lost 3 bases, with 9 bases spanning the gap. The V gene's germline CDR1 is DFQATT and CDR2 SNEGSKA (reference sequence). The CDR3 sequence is CSASWQGYEQYF. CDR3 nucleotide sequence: TGCAGTGCTAGCTGGCAGGGCTACGAGCAGTACTTC.

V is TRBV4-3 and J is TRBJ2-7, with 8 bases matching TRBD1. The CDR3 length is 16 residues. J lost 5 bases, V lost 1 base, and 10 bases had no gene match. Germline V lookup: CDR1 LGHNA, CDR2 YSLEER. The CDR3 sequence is CASSQGDRGRFDEQYF. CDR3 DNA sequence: TGCGCCAGCAGCCAAGGAGACAGGGGCCGCTTTGACGAGCAGTACTTC.

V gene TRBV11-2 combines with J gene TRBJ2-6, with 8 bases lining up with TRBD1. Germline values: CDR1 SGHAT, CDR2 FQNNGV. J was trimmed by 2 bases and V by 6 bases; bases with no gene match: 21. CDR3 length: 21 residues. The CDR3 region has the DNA TGTGCCAGCAGGGCTGACAGAGCAGGGGGACAGGTGCTTGCTGGGGCCAACGTCCTGACTTTC. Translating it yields CASRADRAGGQVLAGANVLTF. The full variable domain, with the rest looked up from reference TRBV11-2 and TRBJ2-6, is EAGVAQSPRYKIIEKRQSVAFWCNPISGHATLYWYQQILGQGPKLLIQFQNNGVVDDSQLPKDRFSAERLKGVDSTLKIQPAKLEDSAVYLCASRADRAGGQVLAGANVLTFGAGSRLTVL.

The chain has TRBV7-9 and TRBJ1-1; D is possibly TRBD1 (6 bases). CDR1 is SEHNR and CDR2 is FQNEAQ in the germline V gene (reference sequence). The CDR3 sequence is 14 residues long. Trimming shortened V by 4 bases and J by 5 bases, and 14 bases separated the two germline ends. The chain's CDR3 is CASSSATGKTEAFF. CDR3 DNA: TGTGCCAGCAGCTCCGCAACAGGGAAGACTGAAGCTTTCTTT.

For the CDR3, the DNA is TGTGCCAGCAGCTTCGACAGGGGCCCAAACTACGAGCAGTACTTC. Encoded protein: CASSFDRGPNYEQYF. The gene calls are TRBV7-3 and TRBJ2-7; the match to TRBD1 covers 8 bases. CDR3 length: 15 residues. V lost 3 bases, J lost 3 bases, and 7 bases stayed unmatched. Germline CDR1 is SGHTA and CDR2 is FQGTGA. Variable domain in full (rest from reference TRBV7-3 and TRBJ2-7): GAGVSQTPSNKVTEKGKYVELRCDPISGHTALYWYRQSLGQGPEFLIYFQGTGAADDSGLPNDRFFAVRPEGSVSTLKIQRTERGDSAVYLCASSFDRGPNYEQYFGPGTRLTVT.

The CDR3 DNA follows: TGTGCCATCTCGAGGGGACAGGGGATCGGTAATTCACCCCTCCACTTT. Its translation is CAISRGQGIGNSPLHF. The chain uses TRBV6-6 and TRBJ1-6; the match to TRBD1 covers 10 bases. The CDR3 contains 16 residues. CDR1 MNHNY and CDR2 SVGAGI come from the germline V gene (reference sequence). V trimming: 10 bases; J trimming: 6 bases; junction bases outside the gene matches: 12.

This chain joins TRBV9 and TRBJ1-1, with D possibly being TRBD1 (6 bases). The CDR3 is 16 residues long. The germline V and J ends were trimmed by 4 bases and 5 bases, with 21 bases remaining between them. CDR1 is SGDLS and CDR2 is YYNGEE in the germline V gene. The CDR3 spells CASSPRPTRGATEAFF. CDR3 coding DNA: TGTGCCAGCAGCCCCAGACCGACCAGGGGAGCGACTGAAGCTTTCTTT.

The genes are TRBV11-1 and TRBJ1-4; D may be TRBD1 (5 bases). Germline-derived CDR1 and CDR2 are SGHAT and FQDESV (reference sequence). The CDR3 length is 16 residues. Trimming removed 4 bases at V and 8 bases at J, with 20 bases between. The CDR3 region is CASSSRQRSEGEKLFF. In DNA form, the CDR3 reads TGTGCCAGCAGCTCCCGACAGCGCTCGGAAGGGGAAAAACTGTTTTTT.

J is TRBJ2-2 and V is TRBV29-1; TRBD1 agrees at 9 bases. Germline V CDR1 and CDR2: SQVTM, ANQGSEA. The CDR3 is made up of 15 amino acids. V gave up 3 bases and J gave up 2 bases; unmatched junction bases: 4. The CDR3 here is CSVETGGTNTGELFF. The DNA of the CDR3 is TGCAGCGTTGAGACAGGGGGAACTAACACCGGGGAGCTGTTTTTT.

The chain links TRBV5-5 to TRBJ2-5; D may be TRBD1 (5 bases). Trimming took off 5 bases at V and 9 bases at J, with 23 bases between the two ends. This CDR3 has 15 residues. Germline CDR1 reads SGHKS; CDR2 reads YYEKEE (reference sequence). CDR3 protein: CASRDYGGQGRPQYF. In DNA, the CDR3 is TGTGCCAGCAGGGATTACGGCGGACAAGGTCGCCCCCAGTACTTC.

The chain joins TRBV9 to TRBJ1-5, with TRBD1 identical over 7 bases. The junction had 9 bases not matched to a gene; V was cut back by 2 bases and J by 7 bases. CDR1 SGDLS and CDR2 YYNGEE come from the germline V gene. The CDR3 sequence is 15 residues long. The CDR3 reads CASSVEGAPWQPQHF. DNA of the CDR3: TGTGCCAGCAGCGTTGAGGGGGCGCCCTGGCAGCCCCAGCATTTT.

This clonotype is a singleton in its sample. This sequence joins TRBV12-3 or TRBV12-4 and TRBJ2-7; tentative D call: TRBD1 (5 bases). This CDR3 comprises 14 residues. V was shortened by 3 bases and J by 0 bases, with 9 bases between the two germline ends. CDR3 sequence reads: CASSLTEISYEQYF. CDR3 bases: TGTGCCAGCAGTTTGACAGAAATCTCCTACGAGCAGTACTTC.

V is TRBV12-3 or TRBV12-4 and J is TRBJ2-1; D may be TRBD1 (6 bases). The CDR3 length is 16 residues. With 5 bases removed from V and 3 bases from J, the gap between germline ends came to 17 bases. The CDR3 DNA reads TGTGCCAGCAGTCCAGGGACATCCAGTCGCTACAATGAGCAGTTCTTC. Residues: CASSPGTSSRYNEQFF.

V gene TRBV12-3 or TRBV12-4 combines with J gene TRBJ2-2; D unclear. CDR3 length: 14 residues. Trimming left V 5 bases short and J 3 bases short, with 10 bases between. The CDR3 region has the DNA TGTGCCAGCAGTCCAGGACGGTACACCGGGGAGCTGTTTTTT. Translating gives CASSPGRYTGELFF.

The CDR3 DNA is TGTGCCAGCAGACGACAGGGGGGAGCTGGGGCCAAAAACATTCAGTACTTC. Translated, it gives CASRRQGGAGAKNIQYF. The V call is TRBV12-3 or TRBV12-4, the J call TRBJ2-4; 9 nucleotides line up with TRBD1. After removal of 6 bases from V and 1 base from J, the junction contained 10 bases not matched to a gene. The CDR3 consists of 17 residues.

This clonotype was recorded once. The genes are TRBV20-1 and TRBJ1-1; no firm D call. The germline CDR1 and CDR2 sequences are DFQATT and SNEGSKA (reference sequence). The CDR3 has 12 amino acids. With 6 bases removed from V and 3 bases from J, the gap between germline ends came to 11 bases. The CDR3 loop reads CSAQAGYTEAFF. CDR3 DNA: TGCAGTGCCCAGGCGGGGTACACTGAAGCTTTCTTT.

The CDR3, as DNA: TGTGCCAGCAGCGCTGGGCGGAACACCGGGGAGCTGTTTTTT. Its translation is CASSAGRNTGELFF. The chain employs TRBV9 and TRBJ2-2; no definite D call. Germline CDR1 SGDLS, CDR2 YYNGEE. Trimming took off 3 bases at V and 1 base at J, with 7 bases between the two ends. The CDR3 sequence is 14 residues long.

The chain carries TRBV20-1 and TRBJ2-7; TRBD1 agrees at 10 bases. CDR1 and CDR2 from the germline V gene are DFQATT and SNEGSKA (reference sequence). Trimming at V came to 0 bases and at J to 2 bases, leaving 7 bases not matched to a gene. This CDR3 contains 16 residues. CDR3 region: CSARDMGQGTTYEQYF. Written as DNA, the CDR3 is TGCAGTGCTAGAGATATGGGACAGGGGACCACCTACGAGCAGTACTTC.

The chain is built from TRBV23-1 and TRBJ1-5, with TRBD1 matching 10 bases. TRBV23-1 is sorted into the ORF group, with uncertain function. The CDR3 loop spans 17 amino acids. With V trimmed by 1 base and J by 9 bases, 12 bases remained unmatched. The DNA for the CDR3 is TGCGCCAGCAGTCAATATGGACAGGGGGAGACCCTCTGGCCCCAGCATTTT. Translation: CASSQYGQGETLWPQHF.

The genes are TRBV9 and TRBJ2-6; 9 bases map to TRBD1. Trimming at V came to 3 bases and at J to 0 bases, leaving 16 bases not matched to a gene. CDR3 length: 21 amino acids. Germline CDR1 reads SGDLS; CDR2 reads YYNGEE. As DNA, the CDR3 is TGTGCCAGCAGCGCCCACCTCGAGCGGGACAGGGAGGACTCTGGGGCCAACGTCCTGACTTTC. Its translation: CASSAHLERDREDSGANVLTF. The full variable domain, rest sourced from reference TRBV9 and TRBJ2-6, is DSGVTQTPKHLITATGQRVTLRCSPRSGDLSVYWYQQSLDQGLQFLIQYYNGEERAKGNILERFSAQQFPDLHSELNLSSLELGDSALYFCASSAHLERDREDSGANVLTFGAGSRLTVL.

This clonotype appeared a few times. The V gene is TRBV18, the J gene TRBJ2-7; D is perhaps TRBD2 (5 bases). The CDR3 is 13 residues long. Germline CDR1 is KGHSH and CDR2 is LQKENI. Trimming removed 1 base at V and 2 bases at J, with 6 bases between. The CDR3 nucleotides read TGTGCCAGCTCACCACAGGAGGCCTACGAGCAGTACTTC. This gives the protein CASSPQEAYEQYF.

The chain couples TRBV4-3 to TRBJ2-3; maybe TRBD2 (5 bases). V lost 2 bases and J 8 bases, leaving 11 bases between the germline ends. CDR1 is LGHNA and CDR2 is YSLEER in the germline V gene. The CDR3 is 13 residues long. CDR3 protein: CASSQPGIATQYF. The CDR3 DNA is TGCGCCAGCAGCCAACCGGGGATCGCTACGCAGTATTTT.

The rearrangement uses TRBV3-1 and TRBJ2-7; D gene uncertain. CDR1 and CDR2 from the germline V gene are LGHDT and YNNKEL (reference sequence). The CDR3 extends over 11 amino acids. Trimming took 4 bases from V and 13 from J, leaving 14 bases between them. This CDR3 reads CASSPAVASYF. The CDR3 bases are TGTGCCAGCAGCCCGGCTGTTGCTTCCTACTTC.

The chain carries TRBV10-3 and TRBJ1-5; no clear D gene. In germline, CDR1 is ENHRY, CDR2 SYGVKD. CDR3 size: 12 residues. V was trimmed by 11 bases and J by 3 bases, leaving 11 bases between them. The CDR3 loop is CASGEDNQPQHF. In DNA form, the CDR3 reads TGTGCCTCCGGGGAGGACAATCAGCCCCAGCATTTT.

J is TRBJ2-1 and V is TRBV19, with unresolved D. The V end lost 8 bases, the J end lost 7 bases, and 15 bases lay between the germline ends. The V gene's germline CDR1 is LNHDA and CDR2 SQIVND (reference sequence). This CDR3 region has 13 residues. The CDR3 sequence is CASRSPLGNEQFF. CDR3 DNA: TGTGCCAGTCGAAGTCCCTTGGGGAATGAGCAGTTCTTC.

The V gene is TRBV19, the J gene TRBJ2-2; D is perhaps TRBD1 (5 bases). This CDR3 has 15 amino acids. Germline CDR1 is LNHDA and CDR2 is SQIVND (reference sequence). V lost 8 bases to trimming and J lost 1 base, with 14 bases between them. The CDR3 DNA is TGTGCCAGTCGCCGGCCAGGGCAGAACACCGGGGAGCTGTTTTTT. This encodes CASRRPGQNTGELFF. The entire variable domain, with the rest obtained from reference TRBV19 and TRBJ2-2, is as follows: DGGITQSPKYLFRKEGQNVTLSCEQNLNHDAMYWYRQDPGQGLRLIYYSQIVNDFQKGDIAEGYSVSREKKESFPLTVTSAQKNPTAFYLCASRRPGQNTGELFFGEGSRLTVL.